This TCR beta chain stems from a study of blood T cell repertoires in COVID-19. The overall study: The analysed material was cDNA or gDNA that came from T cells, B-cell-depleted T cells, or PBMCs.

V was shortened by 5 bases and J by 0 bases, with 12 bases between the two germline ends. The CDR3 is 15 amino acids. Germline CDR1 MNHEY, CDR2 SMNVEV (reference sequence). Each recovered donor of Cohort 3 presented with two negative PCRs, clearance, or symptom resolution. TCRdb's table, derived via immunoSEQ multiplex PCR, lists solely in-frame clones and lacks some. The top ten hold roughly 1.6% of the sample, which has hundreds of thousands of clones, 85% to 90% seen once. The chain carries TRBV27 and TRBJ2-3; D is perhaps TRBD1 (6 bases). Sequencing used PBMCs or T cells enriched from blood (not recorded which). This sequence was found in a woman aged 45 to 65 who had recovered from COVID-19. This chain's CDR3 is CASSPPGHSTDTQYF. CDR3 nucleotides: TGTGCCAGCAGTCCTCCGGGACATAGCACAGATACGCAGTATTTT.